The T cell receptor beta chain described here comes from a study of T cells after yellow fever vaccination. This clonotype showed up just a few times. Each CDR3 protein is one row after TCRdb ran MiXCR on the 5' RACE reads. The repertoire holds a few hundred thousand distinct CDR3 sequences, roughly 7% seen once, with about a sixth in the top ten. Sample: PBMCs, taken roughly seven weeks after the first yellow fever vaccination. The receptor was derived from a man younger than 35 who received the YFV17D yellow fever vaccine.

The CDR3, as DNA: TGTGCCAGCAGCCCCCAGGGTAGCGGGGGAAAAGGGAATGAGCAGTTCTTC. This sequence encodes CASSPQGSGGKGNEQFF. The V call is TRBV5-4, the J call TRBJ2-1; the match to TRBD2 covers 9 bases. CDR3 length: 17 amino acids. Germline V CDR1 and CDR2: SGHNT, YYREEE (reference sequence). The J segment lost 7 bases and the V segment lost 4 bases, leaving 15 bases of the junction unmatched.